Below are 27 T cell receptor beta chains sequenced from a single sample in a study of monozygotic twins with inflammatory bowel disease. TCRdb reprocessed the 5' RACE reads; each CDR3 protein has one entry and no DNA is given. With about 210,000 distinct CDR3 sequences in the sample, the ten largest clones hold less than 2%. Input material: blood. The receptor source for this set is a human donor with ulcerative colitis or Crohn's disease, or a healthy co-twin of an affected twin (not recorded which).

The CDR3 loop is CASSFRGASYGYTF. The chain employs TRBV7-6 and TRBJ1-2; with no DNA, the TCRdb D assignment of TRBD1 cannot be verified. The CDR3 runs to 14 residues. Germline V lookup: CDR1 SGHVS, CDR2 FNYEAQ. Full variable domain (outside the CDR3, taken from reference TRBV7-6 and TRBJ1-2): GAGVSQSPRYKVTKRGQDVALRCDPISGHVSLYWYRQALGQGPEFLTYFNYEAQQDKSGLPNDRFSAERPEGSISTLTIQRTEQRDSAMYRCASSFRGASYGYTFGSGTRLTVV.

The chain links TRBV4-2 to TRBJ2-4; TCRdb picks TRBD1, but there is no DNA to check that call. This CDR3 contains 15 residues. Germline CDR1 and CDR2: LGHNA and YNFKEQ. The CDR3 is CASSQADREVNIQYF.

The chain couples TRBV7-3 to TRBJ2-6. The CDR3 runs to 15 residues. Germline V gene sequence: CDR1 SGHTA, CDR2 FQGTGA. CDR3 residues: CASSPLGTGANVLTF.

J is TRBJ1-1 and V is TRBV29-1; TCRdb picks TRBD1, but there is no DNA to check that call. Germline V gene lookup returns CDR1 SQVTM and CDR2 ANQGSEA. The CDR3 loop spans 14 amino acids. The CDR3 reads CSVGKGTGNTEAFF.

The rearrangement uses TRBV27 and TRBJ2-4; TCRdb's D call, TRBD2, is unchecked because there is no DNA. This CDR3 has 14 residues. Germline-derived CDR1 and CDR2 are MNHEY and SMNVEV (reference sequence). The CDR3 sequence: CASGALGLGNIQYF.

The chain uses TRBV20-1 and TRBJ2-7; TCRdb's D call, TRBD1, is unchecked because there is no DNA. Germline CDR1 reads DFQATT; CDR2 reads SNEGSKA (reference sequence). This CDR3 region has 15 residues. The CDR3: CSARGMGRVVNEQYF.

The rearrangement joins TRBV5-1 to TRBJ2-2; TCRdb gives TRBD2 as the D gene, but with no DNA this cannot be confirmed. Per germline, CDR1 SGHRS and CDR2 YFSETQ. This CDR3 contains 15 residues. The CDR3 sequence: CASTGTSVGAGELFF.

The rearrangement links TRBV20-1 to TRBJ1-2. The CDR3 is 11 amino acids. Germline V gene data show CDR1 as DFQATT and CDR2 as SNEGSKA (reference sequence). The CDR3 protein is CSARSSYGYTF.

CDR3 sequence: CASSPIGRSRGDTQYF. The chain uses TRBV5-1 and TRBJ2-3; TCRdb picks TRBD1, but there is no DNA to check that call. The germline CDR1 and CDR2 sequences are SGHRS and YFSETQ. This CDR3 has 16 amino acids.

The gene calls are TRBV7-8 and TRBJ2-1. From germline, CDR1 is SGHVS and CDR2 FQNEAQ. This CDR3 comprises 15 residues. CDR3 sequence: CASSAPESSYNEQFF.

The chain has TRBV4-1 and TRBJ1-6; TCRdb reports TRBD1, a call that lacks DNA to check it against. This CDR3 contains 13 residues. The V gene's germline CDR1 is MGHRA and CDR2 YSYEKL. Here the CDR3 reads CASSQGRIGPLHF.

The V and J genes are TRBV4-1 and TRBJ2-7; the D gene TCRdb calls, TRBD1, cannot be checked with no DNA. Germline loops: CDR1 MGHRA, CDR2 YSYEKL. The CDR3 is 15 residues long. CDR3 region: CASSQELRASYEQYF.

The V call is TRBV10-3, the J call TRBJ1-1. The CDR3 is 11 amino acids. Germline V gene sequence: CDR1 ENHRY, CDR2 SYGVKD. CDR3 sequence: CAISDLTEAFF.

The V and J genes are TRBV5-1 and TRBJ1-1. Germline V lookup: CDR1 SGHRS, CDR2 YFSETQ. The CDR3 contains 14 residues. CDR3 loop: CASSLGTVNAEAFF.

The CDR3 spells CASFPGPGSPLHF. The chain employs TRBV6-1 and TRBJ1-6; TCRdb designates TRBD1, a call that cannot be tested without DNA. The CDR3 consists of 13 residues. The germline CDR1 and CDR2 sequences are MNHNS and SASEGT.

This chain links TRBV12-3 or TRBV12-4 with TRBJ2-2. The length of the CDR3 is 16 residues. CDR3 amino acids: CASRHHYPINTGELFF.

The chain couples TRBV20-1 to TRBJ1-1. The CDR3 is 14 amino acids. Germline CDR1 DFQATT, CDR2 SNEGSKA (reference sequence). CDR3 amino acids: CSARDLRGSTEAFF.

The V and J genes are TRBV5-1 and TRBJ2-3; TCRdb calls TRBD2, which cannot be checked without DNA. The CDR3 is made up of 14 amino acids. Looked up from germline, CDR1 is SGHRS and CDR2 is YFSETQ. The CDR3 spells CASSLSPQPDTQYF.

This CDR3 reads CASSWTASSNYGYTF. The chain joins TRBV5-1 to TRBJ1-2; no DNA is available, so the TRBD1 call from TCRdb remains unchecked. This CDR3 region has 15 residues. The germline CDR1 and CDR2 sequences are SGHRS and YFSETQ.

The gene calls are TRBV19 and TRBJ1-6; no DNA is available, so the TRBD1 call from TCRdb remains unchecked. Germline V gene sequence: CDR1 LNHDA, CDR2 SQIVND (reference sequence). This CDR3 spans 17 amino acids. CDR3 sequence reads: CASSLPGPPGKNSPLHF. The variable domain in full, with the rest retrieved from reference TRBV19 and TRBJ1-6, is DGGITQSPKYLFRKEGQNVTLSCEQNLNHDAMYWYRQDPGQGLRLIYYSQIVNDFQKGDIAEGYSVSREKKESFPLTVTSAQKNPTAFYLCASSLPGPPGKNSPLHFGNGTRLTVT.

V usage is TRBV3-1 and J usage is TRBJ1-5. The CDR3 is 15 amino acids. Germline loops: CDR1 LGHDT, CDR2 YNNKEL (reference sequence). CDR3 in amino acids: CASSQGVALNQPQHF.

The CDR3 here is CASSPRGVAGNNEQFF. The chain links TRBV3-1 to TRBJ2-1; TCRdb selects TRBD2, and the lack of DNA leaves this call unchecked. Germline V gene sequence: CDR1 LGHDT, CDR2 YNNKEL (reference sequence). CDR3 length equals 16 residues.

Here the CDR3 reads CASSEGRAKNIQYF. This chain links TRBV2 with TRBJ2-4. The CDR3 spans 14 residues. Germline lookup yields CDR1 SNHLY and CDR2 FYNNEI.

V gene TRBV11-2 combines with J gene TRBJ1-5. The CDR3 covers 13 residues. Germline V gene data show CDR1 as SGHAT and CDR2 as FQNNGV. The CDR3 sequence is CASSLSLRQPQHF.

The chain has TRBV20-1 and TRBJ1-1; TCRdb names TRBD1, which stays unverified in the absence of DNA. The CDR3 consists of 15 residues. Germline-derived CDR1 and CDR2 are DFQATT and SNEGSKA (reference sequence). This CDR3 is CSARGFGRGHTEAFF.

The rearrangement joins TRBV3-1 to TRBJ1-4; TCRdb names TRBD1, which stays unverified in the absence of DNA. The CDR3 length is 16 residues. The germline V gene has CDR1 LGHDT and CDR2 YNNKEL (reference sequence). The CDR3 reads CASSQEGVPTNEKLFF. The whole variable domain, filled in from reference TRBV3-1 and TRBJ1-4, reads DTAVSQTPKYLVTQMGNDKSIKCEQNLGHDTMYWYKQDSKKFLKIMFSYNNKELIINETVPNRFSPKSPDKAHLNLHINSLELGDSAVYFCASSQEGVPTNEKLFFGSGTQLSVL.

The rearrangement joins TRBV2 to TRBJ2-3. Germline CDR1 reads SNHLY; CDR2 reads FYNNEI. The CDR3 totals 12 residues. The chain's CDR3 is CASSSDSRTQYF.